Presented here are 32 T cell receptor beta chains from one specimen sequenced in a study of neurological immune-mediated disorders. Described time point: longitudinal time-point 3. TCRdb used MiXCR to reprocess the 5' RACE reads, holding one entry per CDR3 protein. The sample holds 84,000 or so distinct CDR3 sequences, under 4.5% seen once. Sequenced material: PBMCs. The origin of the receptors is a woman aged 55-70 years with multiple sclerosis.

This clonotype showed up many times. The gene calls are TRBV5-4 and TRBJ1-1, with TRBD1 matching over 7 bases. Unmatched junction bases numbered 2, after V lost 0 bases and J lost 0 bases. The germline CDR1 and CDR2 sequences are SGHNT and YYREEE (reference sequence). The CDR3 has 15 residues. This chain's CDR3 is CASSLGQGMNTEAFF. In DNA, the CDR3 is TGTGCCAGCAGCTTGGGACAGGGAATGAACACTGAAGCTTTCTTT.

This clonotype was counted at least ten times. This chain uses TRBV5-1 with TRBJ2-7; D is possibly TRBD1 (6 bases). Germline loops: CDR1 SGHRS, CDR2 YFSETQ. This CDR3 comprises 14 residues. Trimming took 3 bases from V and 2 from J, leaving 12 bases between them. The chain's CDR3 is CASSSGHPTYEQYF. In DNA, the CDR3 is TGCGCCAGCAGCTCGGGACACCCTACCTACGAGCAGTACTTC.

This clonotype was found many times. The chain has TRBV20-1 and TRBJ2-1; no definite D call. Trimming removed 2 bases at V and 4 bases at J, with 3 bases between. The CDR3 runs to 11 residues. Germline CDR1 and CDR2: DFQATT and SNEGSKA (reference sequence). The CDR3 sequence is CSARSYNEQFF. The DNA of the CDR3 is TGCAGTGCTAGAAGTTACAATGAGCAGTTCTTC.

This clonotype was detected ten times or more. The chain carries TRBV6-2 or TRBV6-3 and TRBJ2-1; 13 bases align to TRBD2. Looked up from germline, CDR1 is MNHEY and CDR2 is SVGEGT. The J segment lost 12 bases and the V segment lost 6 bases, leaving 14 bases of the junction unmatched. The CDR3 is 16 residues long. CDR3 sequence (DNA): TGTGCCAGCAGGAGATTTGGGACTAGCGGGGAGGGGGGGCAGTTCTTC. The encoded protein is CASRRFGTSGEGGQFF.

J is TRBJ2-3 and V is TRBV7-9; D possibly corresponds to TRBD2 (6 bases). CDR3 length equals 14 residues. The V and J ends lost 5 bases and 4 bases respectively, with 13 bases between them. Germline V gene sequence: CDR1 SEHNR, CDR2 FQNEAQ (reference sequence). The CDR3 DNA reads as TGTGCCAGCAGCCGGGAGCTTGGGGCAGATACGCAGTATTTT. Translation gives CASSRELGADTQYF.

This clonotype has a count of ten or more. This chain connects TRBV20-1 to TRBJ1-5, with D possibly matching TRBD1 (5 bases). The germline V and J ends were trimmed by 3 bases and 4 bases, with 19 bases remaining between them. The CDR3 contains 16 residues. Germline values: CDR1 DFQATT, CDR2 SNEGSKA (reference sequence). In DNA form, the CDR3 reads TGCAGTGCTAGCCCCCCCCCCGGGACCGCAAATCAGCCCCAGCATTTT. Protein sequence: CSASPPPGTANQPQHF.

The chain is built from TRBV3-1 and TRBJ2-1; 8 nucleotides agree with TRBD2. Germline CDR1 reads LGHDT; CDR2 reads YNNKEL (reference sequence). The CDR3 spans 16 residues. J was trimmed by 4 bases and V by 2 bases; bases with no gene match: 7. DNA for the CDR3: TGTGCCAGCAGCCAACGGGGTAGCGGGATTTACAATGAGCAGTTCTTC. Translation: CASSQRGSGIYNEQFF.

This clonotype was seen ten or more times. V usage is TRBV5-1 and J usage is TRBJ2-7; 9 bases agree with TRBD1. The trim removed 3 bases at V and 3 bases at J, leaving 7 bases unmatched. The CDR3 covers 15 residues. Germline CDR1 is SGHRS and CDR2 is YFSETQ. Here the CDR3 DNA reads TGCGCCAGCAGCTCCCGGACAGGGGCCAACTACGAGCAGTACTTC. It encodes CASSSRTGANYEQYF.

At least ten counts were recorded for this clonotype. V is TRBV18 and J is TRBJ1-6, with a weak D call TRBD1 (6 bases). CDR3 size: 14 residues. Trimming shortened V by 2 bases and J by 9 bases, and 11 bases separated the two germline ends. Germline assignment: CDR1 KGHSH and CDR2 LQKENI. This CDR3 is CASSPVGQTSPLHF. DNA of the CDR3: TGTGCCAGCTCACCAGTCGGACAGACTTCACCCCTCCACTTT.

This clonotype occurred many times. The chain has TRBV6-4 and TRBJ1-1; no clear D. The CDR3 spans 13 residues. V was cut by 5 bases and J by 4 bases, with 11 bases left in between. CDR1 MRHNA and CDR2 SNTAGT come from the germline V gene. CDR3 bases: TGTGCCAGCAGTAACTTATTCGGCACTGAAGCTTTCTTT. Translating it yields CASSNLFGTEAFF.

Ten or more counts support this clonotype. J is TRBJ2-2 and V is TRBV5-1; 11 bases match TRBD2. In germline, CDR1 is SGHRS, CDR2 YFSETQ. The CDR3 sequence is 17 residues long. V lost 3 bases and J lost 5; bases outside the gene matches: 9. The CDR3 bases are TGCGCCAGCAGCTCTCCCGTAGCGGGGGGGCAGACCGGGGAGCTGTTTTTT. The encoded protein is CASSSPVAGGQTGELFF.

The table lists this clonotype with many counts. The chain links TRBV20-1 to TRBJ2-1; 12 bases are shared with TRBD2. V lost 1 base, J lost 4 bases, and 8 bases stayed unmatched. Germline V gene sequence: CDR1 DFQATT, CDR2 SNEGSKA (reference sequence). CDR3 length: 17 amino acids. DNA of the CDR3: TGCAGTGCTAGAGGGTTCCTAGCGGGGGGGACTTACAATGAGCAGTTCTTC. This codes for CSARGFLAGGTYNEQFF.

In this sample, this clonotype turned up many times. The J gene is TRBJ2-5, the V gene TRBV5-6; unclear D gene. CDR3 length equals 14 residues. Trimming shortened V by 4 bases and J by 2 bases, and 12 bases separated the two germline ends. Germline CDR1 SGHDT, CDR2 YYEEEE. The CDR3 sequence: CASSVLVGQETQYF. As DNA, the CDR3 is TGTGCCAGCAGCGTTCTTGTCGGACAAGAGACCCAGTACTTC.

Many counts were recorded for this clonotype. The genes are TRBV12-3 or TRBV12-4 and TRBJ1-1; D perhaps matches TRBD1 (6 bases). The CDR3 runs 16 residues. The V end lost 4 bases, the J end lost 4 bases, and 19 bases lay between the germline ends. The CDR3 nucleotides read TGTGCCAGCAGTTCACCAAACAGGGCCTGGGGCACTGAAGCTTTCTTT. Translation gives CASSSPNRAWGTEAFF.

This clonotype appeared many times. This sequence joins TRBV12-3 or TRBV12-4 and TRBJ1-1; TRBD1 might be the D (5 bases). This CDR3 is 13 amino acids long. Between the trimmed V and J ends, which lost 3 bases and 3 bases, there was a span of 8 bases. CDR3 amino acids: CASSFGGDTEAFF. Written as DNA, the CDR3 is TGTGCCAGCAGTTTTGGGGGGGACACTGAAGCTTTCTTT.

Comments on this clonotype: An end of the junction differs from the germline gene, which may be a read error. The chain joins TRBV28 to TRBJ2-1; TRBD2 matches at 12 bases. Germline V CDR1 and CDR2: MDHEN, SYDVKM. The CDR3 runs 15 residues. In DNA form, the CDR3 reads TGTGCCAGCAGTCCAGAGACTAGCGGGGGTAATGAGCAGTTATTC. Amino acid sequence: CASSPETSGGNEQLF.

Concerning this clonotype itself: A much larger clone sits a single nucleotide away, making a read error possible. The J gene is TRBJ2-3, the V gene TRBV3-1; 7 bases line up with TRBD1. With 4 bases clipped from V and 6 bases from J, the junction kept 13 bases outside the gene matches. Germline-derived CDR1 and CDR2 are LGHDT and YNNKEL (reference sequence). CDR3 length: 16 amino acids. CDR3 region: CASSRYTGQVVDTQYF. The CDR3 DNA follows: TGTGCCAGCAGCCGCTATACAGGACAGGTAGTGGATACGCAGTATTTT.

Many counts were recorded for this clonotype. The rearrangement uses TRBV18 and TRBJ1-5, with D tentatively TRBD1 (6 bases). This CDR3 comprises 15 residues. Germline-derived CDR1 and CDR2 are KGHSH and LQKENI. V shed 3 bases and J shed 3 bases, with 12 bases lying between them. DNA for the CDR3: TGTGCCAGCTCACCCGGACAGTCCAACAATCAGCCCCAGCATTTT. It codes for CASSPGQSNNQPQHF.

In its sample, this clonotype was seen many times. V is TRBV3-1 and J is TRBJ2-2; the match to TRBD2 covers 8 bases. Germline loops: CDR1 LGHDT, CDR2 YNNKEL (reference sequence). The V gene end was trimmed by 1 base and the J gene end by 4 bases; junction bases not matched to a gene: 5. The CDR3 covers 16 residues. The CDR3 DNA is TGTGCCAGCAGCCAAGCTTCAAGCGGGGGCACCGGGGAGCTGTTTTTT. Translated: CASSQASSGGTGELFF.

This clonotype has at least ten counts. The CDR3 is CASSLVGGTTEAFF. CDR3 sequence (DNA): TGTGCCAGCAGCTTAGTCGGGGGGACCACTGAAGCTTTCTTT. The J gene is TRBJ1-1, the V gene TRBV7-6; weak D call: TRBD1 (5 bases). The CDR3 spans 14 residues. The V and J ends lost 1 base and 4 bases respectively, with 10 bases between them. Looked up from germline, CDR1 is SGHVS and CDR2 is FNYEAQ.

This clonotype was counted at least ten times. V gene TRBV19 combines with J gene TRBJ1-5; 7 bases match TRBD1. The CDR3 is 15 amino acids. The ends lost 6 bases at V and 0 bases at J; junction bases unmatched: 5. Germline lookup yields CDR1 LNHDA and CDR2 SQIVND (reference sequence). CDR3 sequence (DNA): TGTGCCAGTAGGGCGACAGGGTTTAGCAATCAGCCCCAGCATTTT. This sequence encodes CASRATGFSNQPQHF.

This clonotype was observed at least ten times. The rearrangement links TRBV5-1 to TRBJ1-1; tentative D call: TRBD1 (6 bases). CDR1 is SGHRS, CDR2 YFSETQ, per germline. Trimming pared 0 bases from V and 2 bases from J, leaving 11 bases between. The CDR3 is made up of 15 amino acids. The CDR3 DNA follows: TGCGCCAGCAGCTTGGAGGGGGGATATAACACTGAAGCTTTCTTT. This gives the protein CASSLEGGYNTEAFF.

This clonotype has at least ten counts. The CDR3 loop reads CASSPLSGLRQGGTGNTIYF. In nucleotides, the CDR3 is TGTGCCAGCAGCCCCCTGTCGGGGCTTAGACAGGGAGGTACTGGAAACACCATATATTTT. The J gene is TRBJ1-3, the V gene TRBV7-6; TRBD1 matches at 7 bases. CDR3 length: 20 amino acids. Germline V gene lookup returns CDR1 SGHVS and CDR2 FNYEAQ. The J segment lost 2 bases and the V segment lost 5 bases, leaving 21 bases of the junction unmatched. Drawing the rest from reference TRBV7-6 and TRBJ1-3, the complete variable domain is GAGVSQSPRYKVTKRGQDVALRCDPISGHVSLYWYRQALGQGPEFLTYFNYEAQQDKSGLPNDRFSAERPEGSISTLTIQRTEQRDSAMYRCASSPLSGLRQGGTGNTIYFGEGSWLTVV.

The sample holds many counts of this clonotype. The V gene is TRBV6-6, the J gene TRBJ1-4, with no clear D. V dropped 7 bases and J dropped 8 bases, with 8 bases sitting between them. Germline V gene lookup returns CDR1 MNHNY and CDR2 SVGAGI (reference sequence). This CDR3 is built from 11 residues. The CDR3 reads CASTRAEKLFF. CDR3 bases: TGTGCCAGCACCCGAGCAGAAAAACTGTTTTTT.

The CDR3, as DNA: TGTGCCAGCAGTGACCCCTGGCGCTATGGCTACACCTTC. Translated, it gives CASSDPWRYGYTF. The rearrangement uses TRBV25-1 and TRBJ1-2, with unresolved D. Trimming took off 3 bases at V and 4 bases at J, with 9 bases between the two ends. Germline lookup yields CDR1 MGHDK and CDR2 SYGVNS. The CDR3 sequence is 13 residues long.

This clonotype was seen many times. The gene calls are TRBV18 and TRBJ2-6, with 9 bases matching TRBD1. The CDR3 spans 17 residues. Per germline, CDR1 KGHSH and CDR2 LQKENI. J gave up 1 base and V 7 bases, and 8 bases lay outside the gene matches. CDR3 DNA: TGTGCCAGCTTACGAACAGGGGGCGCATCTGGGGCCAACGTCCTGACTTTC. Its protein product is CASLRTGGASGANVLTF.

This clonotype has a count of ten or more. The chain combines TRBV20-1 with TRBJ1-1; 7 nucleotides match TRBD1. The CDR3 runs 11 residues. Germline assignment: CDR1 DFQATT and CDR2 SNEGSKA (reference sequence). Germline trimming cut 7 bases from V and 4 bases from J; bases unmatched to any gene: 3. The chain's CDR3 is CSVDRATEAFF. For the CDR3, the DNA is TGCAGTGTTGACAGGGCCACTGAAGCTTTCTTT.

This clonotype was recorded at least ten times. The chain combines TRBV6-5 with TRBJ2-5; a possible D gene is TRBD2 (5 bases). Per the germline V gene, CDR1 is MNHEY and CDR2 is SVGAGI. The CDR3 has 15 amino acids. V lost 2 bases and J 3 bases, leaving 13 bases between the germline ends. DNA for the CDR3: TGTGCCAGCAGTTACGGGTCAACGAGGGAAGAGACCCAGTACTTC. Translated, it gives CASSYGSTREETQYF.

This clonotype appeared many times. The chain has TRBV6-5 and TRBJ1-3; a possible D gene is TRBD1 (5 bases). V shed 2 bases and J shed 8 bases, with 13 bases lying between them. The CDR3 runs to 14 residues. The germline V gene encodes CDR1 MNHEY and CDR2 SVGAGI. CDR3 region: CASSYRRGSDTIYF. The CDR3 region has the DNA TGTGCCAGCAGTTACAGGCGGGGGAGTGACACCATATATTTT.

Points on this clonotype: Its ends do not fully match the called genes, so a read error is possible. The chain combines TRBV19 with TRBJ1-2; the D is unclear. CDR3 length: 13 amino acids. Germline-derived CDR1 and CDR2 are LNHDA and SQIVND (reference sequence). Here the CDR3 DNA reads TGTGCCAGTAGCCTCGGTTCCCCACGGGGTACCGTCTTC. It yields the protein CASSLGSPRGTVF.

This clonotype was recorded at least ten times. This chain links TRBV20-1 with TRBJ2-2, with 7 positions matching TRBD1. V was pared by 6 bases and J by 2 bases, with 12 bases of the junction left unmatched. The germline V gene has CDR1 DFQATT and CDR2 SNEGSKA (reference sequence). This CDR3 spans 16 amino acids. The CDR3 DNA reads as TGCAGTGCGGAAGACAGGGTAGGACCTAACACCGGGGAGCTGTTTTTT. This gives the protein CSAEDRVGPNTGELFF.

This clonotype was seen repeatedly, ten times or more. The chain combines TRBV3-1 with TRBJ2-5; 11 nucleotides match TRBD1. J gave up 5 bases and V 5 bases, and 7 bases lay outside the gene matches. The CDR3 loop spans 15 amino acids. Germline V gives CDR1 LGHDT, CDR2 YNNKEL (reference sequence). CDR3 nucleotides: TGTGCCAGCAGCTATGGGACAGGGGGATTTGAGACCCAGTACTTC. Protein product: CASSYGTGGFETQYF.